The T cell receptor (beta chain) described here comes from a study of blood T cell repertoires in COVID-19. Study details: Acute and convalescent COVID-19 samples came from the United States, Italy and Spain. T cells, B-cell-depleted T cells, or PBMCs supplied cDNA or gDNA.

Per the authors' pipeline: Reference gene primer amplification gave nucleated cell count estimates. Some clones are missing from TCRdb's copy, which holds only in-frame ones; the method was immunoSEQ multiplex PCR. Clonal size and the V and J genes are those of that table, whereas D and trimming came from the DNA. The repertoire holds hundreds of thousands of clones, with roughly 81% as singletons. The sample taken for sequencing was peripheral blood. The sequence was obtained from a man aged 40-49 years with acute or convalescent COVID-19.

CDR3 residues: CAISDDSGYTF. DNA of the CDR3: TGTGCCATCAGTGACGACAGTGGCTACACCTTC. V is TRBV10-3 and J is TRBJ1-2; D possibly corresponds to TRBD1 (5 bases). Per the germline V gene, CDR1 is ENHRY and CDR2 is SYGVKD. The V end was cut by 3 bases, the J end by 7 bases, with 6 bases between. This CDR3 comprises 11 residues.